This T cell receptor beta chain emerged from a study of immune heterogeneity within non-small cell lung tumors. Germline CDR1 and CDR2: LNHDA and SQIVND (reference sequence). The CDR3 totals 14 residues. Bulk tumor gDNA, 450 to 600 ng per sample, served as the TCR template. Biopsies that were spaced far apart were taken, several per primary tumor, during surgery. Their non-small cell lung cancer was newly diagnosed and untreated, and the patients underwent curative surgery. Whole-study results and caveats: Recurring identical dominant CDR3 beta clonotypes were observed across tumor sites within a patient, together with site-unique high-frequency clones.

With regard to this clonotype: The antigen is undetermined. A much larger clone lies a single base off, so this may be a read error.

The TCR beta CDR3 region was amplified by multiplex PCR employing 32 V and 13 J primers. TCRdb re-analysed the multiplex PCR reads in MiXCR, keeping a single row per CDR3 protein. This table has some 11,000 distinct CDR3 sequences, under 30% appearing once. The sequence came from a woman aged 60-75 years with non-small cell lung cancer. The sample taken for sequencing was lung tumor tissue. The chain uses TRBV19 and TRBJ2-7; 10 nucleotides line up with TRBD1. Written as DNA, the CDR3 is TGTGCCAGAAGTATGGGACAGGGGATCGGCGAGCAGTACTTC. As protein: CARSMGQGIGEQYF.